This entry lists 32 T cell receptor beta chains sequenced from one sample in a study of cytomegalovirus exposure and HLA in healthy donors. PCR primers comprised 60 Vbeta and 13 Jbeta primers. The repertoire was sequenced with immunoSEQ multiplex PCR; TCRdb's copy has only in-frame clones and lacks some. The top ten hold 3% to 4% of the sample, which has 200,000 or so clones, over 70% seen once. The material sequenced was PBMCs. These receptors all stem from a middle-aged man in good health and CMV-seronegative.

The chain links TRBV7-2 to TRBJ1-2, with TRBD1 identical over 11 bases. V was clipped by 5 bases and J by 5 bases; unmatched bases: 7. Germline V gene lookup returns CDR1 SGHTA and CDR2 FQGNSA. The CDR3 has 15 amino acids. The CDR3 region is CASSPGQGAHYGYTF. CDR3 in DNA: TGTGCCAGCAGCCCAGGACAGGGGGCGCATTATGGCTACACCTTC. The full variable domain, completed using reference TRBV7-2 and TRBJ1-2, is GAGVSQSPSNKVTEKGKDVELRCDPISGHTALYWYRQSLGQGLEFLIYFQGNSAPDKSGLPSDRFSAERTGGSVSTLTIQRTQQEDSAVYLCASSPGQGAHYGYTFGSGTRLTVV.

This clone has a single count. CDR3 coding DNA: TGTGCCACCGTACTCCGGGACAGGGAGGCCTATGGCTACACCTTC. Residues: CATVLRDREAYGYTF. This chain connects TRBV2 to TRBJ1-2; 9 bases fit TRBD1. CDR3 length equals 15 residues. CDR1 and CDR2 (germline): SNHLY, FYNNEI. After removal of 10 bases from V and 4 bases from J, the junction contained 13 bases not matched to a gene.

This chain joins TRBV6-5 and TRBJ1-2; 7 bases align to TRBD1. The CDR3 runs to 15 residues. The trim removed 5 bases at V and 13 bases at J, leaving 19 bases unmatched. Germline V CDR1 and CDR2: MNHEY, SVGAGI. CDR3 sequence: CASSINSVRTGGGTF. The CDR3 DNA reads TGTGCCAGCAGTATCAATAGCGTAAGGACAGGTGGGGGCACCTTC.

The J gene is TRBJ2-7, the V gene TRBV5-5; D unresolved. The CDR3 extends over 13 amino acids. Germline V gene sequence: CDR1 SGHKS, CDR2 YYEKEE (reference sequence). The V gene lost 0 bases and the J gene lost 6 bases, with 10 bases spanning the gap. DNA for the CDR3: TGTGCCAGCAGCTTGGGACTTTCACTCGAGCAGTACTTC. It translates to CASSLGLSLEQYF. The whole variable domain, remainder taken from reference TRBV5-5 and TRBJ2-7, is DAGVTQSPTHLIKTRGQQVTLRCSPISGHKSVSWYQQVLGQGPQFIFQYYEKEERGRGNFPDRFSARQFPNYSSELNVNALLLGDSALYLCASSLGLSLEQYFGPGTRLTVT.

The V call is TRBV4-1, the J call TRBJ2-1; D perhaps matches TRBD2 (5 bases). Germline V CDR1 and CDR2: MGHRA, YSYEKL. The V gene lost 4 bases and the J gene lost 0 bases, with 10 bases spanning the gap. The CDR3 is made up of 15 amino acids. The CDR3 loop is CASSRSGSSYNEQFF. The CDR3, as DNA: TGCGCCAGCAGCCGATCGGGGAGCTCCTACAATGAGCAGTTCTTC.

The chain recombines TRBV4-1 with TRBJ1-2; 11 nucleotides align to TRBD1. The J segment lost 3 bases and the V segment lost 8 bases, leaving 5 bases of the junction unmatched. CDR1 MGHRA and CDR2 YSYEKL come from the germline V gene. The CDR3 consists of 14 residues. The CDR3 DNA is TGCGCCAGCCGGGGGACAGGGGGGGACTATGGCTACACCTTC. Protein sequence: CASRGTGGDYGYTF.

The chain joins TRBV6-6 to TRBJ1-1; no firm D call. From germline, CDR1 is MNHNY and CDR2 SVGAGI (reference sequence). Deletions cut 6 bases from V and 1 base from J, with 9 bases between. The CDR3 runs 13 residues. CDR3 region: CASRELKNTEAFF. The CDR3 nucleotides read TGTGCCAGCAGGGAGCTGAAGAACACTGAAGCTTTCTTT.

The chain employs TRBV5-4 and TRBJ2-7; D is unclear. V was pared by 2 bases and J by 0 bases, with 6 bases between. The CDR3 extends over 13 amino acids. Germline V gene data show CDR1 as SGHNT and CDR2 as YYREEE (reference sequence). The CDR3 DNA is TGTGCCAGCAGCTTACAGAGCTCCTACGAGCAGTACTTC. Protein sequence: CASSLQSSYEQYF.

The chain joins TRBV2 to TRBJ2-3; 11 nucleotides match TRBD2. The junction had 0 bases not matched to a gene; V was cut back by 4 bases and J by 0 bases. The CDR3 covers 15 residues. Germline CDR1 and CDR2: SNHLY and FYNNEI. CDR3 DNA sequence: TGTGCCAGCAGTGGGACTAGCGGGAGCACAGATACGCAGTATTTT. Its translation is CASSGTSGSTDTQYF.

The CDR3 sequence: CATHRGRVSYNEQFF. The CDR3 bases are TGTGCCACCCACAGGGGCCGGGTATCCTACAATGAGCAGTTCTTC. The rearrangement uses TRBV6-5 and TRBJ2-1; TRBD1 matches at 7 bases. The CDR3 covers 15 residues. Germline V gene lookup returns CDR1 MNHEY and CDR2 SVGAGI. The V gene end was trimmed by 10 bases and the J gene end by 1 base; junction bases not matched to a gene: 10.

In DNA, the CDR3 is TGTGCCAGCAGTTACGATGGACACCCGAACACTGAAGCTTTCTTT. It codes for CASSYDGHPNTEAFF. The V gene is TRBV6-5, the J gene TRBJ1-1, with a weak D call TRBD1 (5 bases). Trimming shortened V by 2 bases and J by 1 base, and 11 bases separated the two germline ends. Germline V gene data show CDR1 as MNHEY and CDR2 as SVGAGI. The CDR3 consists of 15 residues.

This sequence joins TRBV19 and TRBJ1-6; no reliable D call. The CDR3 spans 15 residues. CDR1 and CDR2 from the germline V gene are LNHDA and SQIVND (reference sequence). V lost 3 bases and J 11 bases, leaving 17 bases between the germline ends. The chain's CDR3 is CASSMGQRAGTPLHF. CDR3 nucleotides: TGTGCCAGTAGTATGGGCCAACGGGCCGGGACACCCCTCCACTTT. The full variable domain, completed using reference TRBV19 and TRBJ1-6, is DGGITQSPKYLFRKEGQNVTLSCEQNLNHDAMYWYRQDPGQGLRLIYYSQIVNDFQKGDIAEGYSVSREKKESFPLTVTSAQKNPTAFYLCASSMGQRAGTPLHFGNGTRLTVT.

The chain uses TRBV5-1 and TRBJ1-4, with TRBD1 identical over 8 bases. V shed 5 bases, J shed 0 bases, and the junction held 6 bases outside the gene matches. The CDR3 is 16 amino acids. Germline values: CDR1 SGHRS, CDR2 YFSETQ. CDR3 in amino acids: CASSSGTGATNEKLFF. The CDR3 DNA follows: TGCGCCAGCAGTTCTGGGACAGGTGCAACTAATGAAAAACTGTTTTTT.

This CDR3 reads CASSSEGGPRSTDTQYF. The CDR3 nucleotides are TGCGCCAGCAGCTCGGAGGGAGGGCCTAGAAGCACAGATACGCAGTATTTT. J is TRBJ2-3 and V is TRBV4-3, with 7 bases aligning to TRBD2. In germline, CDR1 is LGHNA, CDR2 YSLEER. After removal of 5 bases from V and 0 bases from J, the junction contained 11 bases not matched to a gene. The CDR3 contains 17 residues.

This clone was detected a few times. The chain carries TRBV5-6 and TRBJ1-4; TRBD1 matches at 8 bases. Germline CDR1 SGHDT, CDR2 YYEEEE. V was clipped by 4 bases and J by 7 bases; unmatched bases: 9. The CDR3 totals 15 residues. CDR3 coding DNA: TGTGCCAGCAGCCCTACAGGGGGAGCGAGTGAAAAACTGTTTTTT. It is translated as CASSPTGGASEKLFF.

V and J are TRBV10-1 and TRBJ2-3; 7 positions agree with TRBD1. Trimming took 3 bases from V and 0 from J; bases not matched to a gene: 6. The CDR3 length is 16 residues. Germline assignment: CDR1 WNHNN and CDR2 SYGVQD (reference sequence). CDR3 coding DNA: TGCGCCAGCAGTGAAGGGCCAGGGGGAAGCACAGATACGCAGTATTTT. This translates into CASSEGPGGSTDTQYF.

This clone was seen a handful of times. V usage is TRBV5-1 and J usage is TRBJ2-3; a possible D gene is TRBD1 (6 bases). In germline, CDR1 is SGHRS, CDR2 YFSETQ. V was shortened by 4 bases and J by 6 bases, with 18 bases between the two germline ends. This CDR3 is built from 15 residues. The CDR3 DNA follows: TGCGCCAGCAGCAGGGGACACCAGCCTGGGGATACGCAGTATTTT. Translated: CASSRGHQPGDTQYF. Drawing the rest from reference TRBV5-1 and TRBJ2-3, the complete variable domain is KAGVTQTPRYLIKTRGQQVTLSCSPISGHRSVSWYQQTPGQGLQFLFEYFSETQRNKGNFPGRFSGRQFSNSRSEMNVSTLELGDSALYLCASSRGHQPGDTQYFGPGTRLTVL.

This clone was seen just once. This chain links TRBV7-6 with TRBJ2-5; 7 nucleotides line up with TRBD2. CDR1 and CDR2 (germline): SGHVS, FNYEAQ. Unmatched junction bases numbered 4, after V lost 8 bases and J lost 4 bases. This CDR3 has 12 amino acids. The CDR3 coding sequence is TGTGCCAGCGGGGGGGGAGGAGAGACCCAGTACTTC. Translating gives CASGGGGETQYF.

This chain links TRBV19 with TRBJ2-1; TRBD1 matches at 7 bases. After removal of 4 bases from V and 5 bases from J, the junction contained 8 bases not matched to a gene. CDR3 size: 15 residues. The germline V gene encodes CDR1 LNHDA and CDR2 SQIVND (reference sequence). The CDR3 sequence is CASSRGGPGHNEQFF. For the CDR3, the DNA is TGTGCCAGTAGTAGAGGGGGCCCTGGCCACAATGAGCAGTTCTTC.

The V call is TRBV18, the J call TRBJ1-4; 9 nucleotides line up with TRBD1. J gave up 4 bases and V 8 bases, and 2 bases lay outside the gene matches. The CDR3 is 13 residues long. Germline V gene data show CDR1 as KGHSH and CDR2 as LQKENI. In nucleotides, the CDR3 is TGTGCCAGCCGGACAGGGGATAATGAAAAACTGTTTTTT. Residues: CASRTGDNEKLFF.

CDR3 in amino acids: CASSLPLADEKLFF. CDR3 sequence (DNA): TGTGCCAGCAGCTTACCCTTGGCGGATGAAAAACTGTTTTTT. The rearrangement joins TRBV7-9 to TRBJ1-4; D is unclear. Deletions cut 2 bases from V and 6 bases from J, with 10 bases between. The CDR3 consists of 14 residues. CDR1 is SEHNR, CDR2 FQNEAQ, per germline (reference sequence).

The J gene is TRBJ2-6, the V gene TRBV5-6; a weak D match, TRBD1 (5 bases). Trimming shortened V by 5 bases and J by 0 bases, and 12 bases separated the two germline ends. Looked up from germline, CDR1 is SGHDT and CDR2 is YYEEEE. The CDR3 is 16 residues long. The CDR3 region has the DNA TGTGCCAGCAGACACAACCAGGGCTCTGGGGCCAACGTCCTGACTTTC. Encoded protein: CASRHNQGSGANVLTF.

The chain couples TRBV4-1 to TRBJ1-1; 7 bases align to TRBD1. The CDR3 contains 13 residues. J lost 6 bases, V lost 3 bases, and 4 bases had no gene match. Germline CDR1 reads MGHRA; CDR2 reads YSYEKL. The CDR3 region is CASSHQTGPEAFF. In DNA form, the CDR3 reads TGCGCCAGCAGCCACCAGACAGGGCCTGAAGCTTTCTTT.

V gene TRBV6-5 combines with J gene TRBJ1-3; D is possibly TRBD1 (5 bases). Germline CDR1 MNHEY, CDR2 SVGAGI. This CDR3 comprises 14 residues. V was trimmed by 8 bases and J by 3 bases, leaving 14 bases between them. CDR3 DNA: TGTGCCAGCCTCGACAGCTATTTTGGAAACACCATATATTTT. Its translation: CASLDSYFGNTIYF.

The chain recombines TRBV30 with TRBJ1-6, with TRBD1 matching 8 bases. Per the germline V gene, CDR1 is GTSNPN and CDR2 is SVGIG (reference sequence). After removal of 4 bases from V and 7 bases from J, the junction contained 6 bases not matched to a gene. The CDR3 is 14 amino acids. The CDR3 loop is CAWIQTGDNSPLHF. The CDR3 coding sequence is TGTGCCTGGATCCAGACAGGGGACAATTCACCCCTCCACTTT.

A word on this clone: A junction end diverges from the germline sequence, so it may reflect a read error. The chain uses TRBV4-1 and TRBJ2-5, with TRBD2 matching over 7 bases. CDR3 length: 16 amino acids. Germline V gene data show CDR1 as MGHRA and CDR2 as YSYEKL. Here the CDR3 DNA reads TGTGCCAGCAGCCAAGAGGCCTGGGGTAGCGGGCGGACCCAGTACTTC. Encoded protein: CASSQEAWGSGRTQYF.

The chain has TRBV5-5 and TRBJ2-7, with 8 bases lining up with TRBD1. This CDR3 contains 14 residues. In germline, CDR1 is SGHKS, CDR2 YYEKEE (reference sequence). The V segment lost 0 bases and the J segment 6 bases; nucleotides outside the gene matches: 5. The CDR3, as DNA: TGTGCCAGCAGCTTGGGGACAGGGATGGGCGAGCAGTACTTC. It codes for CASSLGTGMGEQYF.

The genes are TRBV19 and TRBJ1-2; 8 positions match TRBD1. V lost 5 bases to trimming and J lost 4 bases; unmatched junction nucleotides: 6. The length of the CDR3 is 14 residues. CDR1 and CDR2 (germline): LNHDA, SQIVND (reference sequence). CDR3 nucleotide sequence: TGTGCCAGTAGTCCGGATGGACAGGGCTATGGCTACACCTTC. This translates into CASSPDGQGYGYTF.

This chain uses TRBV7-3 with TRBJ1-5; D perhaps matches TRBD1 (6 bases). The V end was cut by 3 bases, the J end by 5 bases, with 11 bases between. Germline values: CDR1 SGHTA, CDR2 FQGTGA. There are 14 residues in the CDR3. The CDR3 sequence is CASSFFRGDQPQHF. CDR3 DNA sequence: TGTGCCAGCAGCTTTTTCAGGGGAGATCAGCCCCAGCATTTT. Combining the CDR3 with reference TRBV7-3 and TRBJ1-5 gives the whole variable domain GAGVSQTPSNKVTEKGKYVELRCDPISGHTALYWYRQSLGQGPEFLIYFQGTGAADDSGLPNDRFFAVRPEGSVSTLKIQRTERGDSAVYLCASSFFRGDQPQHFGDGTRLSIL.

V gene TRBV23-1 combines with J gene TRBJ2-7; TRBD1 is a possible D gene (6 bases). TRBV23-1 is recorded as an ORF, its role being uncertain. The CDR3 is 18 residues long. Trimming pared 6 bases from V and 2 bases from J, leaving 26 bases between. The CDR3 reads CASRTVLSAGTKTYEQYF. The CDR3 nucleotides are TGCGCCAGCAGGACCGTATTGTCCGCCGGGACAAAAACCTACGAGCAGTACTTC.

The V gene is TRBV29-1, the J gene TRBJ1-2, with D possibly matching TRBD1 (5 bases). Trimming stripped 0 bases from V and 8 bases from J, with 13 bases between. The CDR3 runs 13 residues. CDR1 and CDR2 from the germline V gene are SQVTM and ANQGSEA. The CDR3 spells CSVEDGRVNGYTF. The CDR3 DNA is TGCAGCGTTGAAGATGGCAGGGTAAACGGCTACACCTTC.

The chain employs TRBV5-1 and TRBJ2-7; D gene uncertain. CDR3 length: 11 residues. V lost 3 bases and J lost 7, with 8 bases in between. The germline V gene has CDR1 SGHRS and CDR2 YFSETQ. CDR3 in DNA: TGCGCCAGCAGCTACACCGGGGAGCAGTACTTC. This translates into CASSYTGEQYF.